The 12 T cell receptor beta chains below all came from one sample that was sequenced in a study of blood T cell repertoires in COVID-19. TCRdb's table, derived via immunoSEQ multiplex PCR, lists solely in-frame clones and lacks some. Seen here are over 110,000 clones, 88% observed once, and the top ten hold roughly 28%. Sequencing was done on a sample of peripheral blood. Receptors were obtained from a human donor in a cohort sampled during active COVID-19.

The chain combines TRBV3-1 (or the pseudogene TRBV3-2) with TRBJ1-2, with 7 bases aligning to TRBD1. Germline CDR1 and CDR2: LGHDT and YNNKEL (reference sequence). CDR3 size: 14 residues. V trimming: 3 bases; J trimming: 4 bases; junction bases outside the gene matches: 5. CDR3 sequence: CASSHTGASYGYTF. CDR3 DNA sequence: TGTGCCAGCAGCCACACAGGGGCGAGCTATGGCTACACCTTC.

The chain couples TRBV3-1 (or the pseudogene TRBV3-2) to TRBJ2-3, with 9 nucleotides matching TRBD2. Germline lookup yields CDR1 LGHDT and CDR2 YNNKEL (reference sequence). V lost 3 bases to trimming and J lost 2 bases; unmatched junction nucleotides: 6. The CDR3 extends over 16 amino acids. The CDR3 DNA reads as TGTGCCAGCAGCCAGGGGCGGGGGGGATACACAGATACGCAGTATTTT. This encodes CASSQGRGGYTDTQYF.

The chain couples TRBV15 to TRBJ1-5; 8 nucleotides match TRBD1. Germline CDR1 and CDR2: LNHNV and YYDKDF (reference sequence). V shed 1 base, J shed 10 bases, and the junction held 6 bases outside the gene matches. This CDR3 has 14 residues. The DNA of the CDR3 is TGTGCCACCAGCAGAGGGACAGGGCCCCGTCCCCAGCATTTT. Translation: CATSRGTGPRPQHF.

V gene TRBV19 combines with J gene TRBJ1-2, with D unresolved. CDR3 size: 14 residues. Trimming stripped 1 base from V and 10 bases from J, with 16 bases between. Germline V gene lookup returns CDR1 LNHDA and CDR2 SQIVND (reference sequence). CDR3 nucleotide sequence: TGTGCCAGTAGTATAGGGACGGTGGACTTATCCTACACCTTC. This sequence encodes CASSIGTVDLSYTF.

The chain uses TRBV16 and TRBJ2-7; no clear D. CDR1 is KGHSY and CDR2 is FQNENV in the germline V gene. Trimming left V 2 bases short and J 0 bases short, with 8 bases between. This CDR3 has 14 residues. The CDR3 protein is CASSQGQSSYEQYF. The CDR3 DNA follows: TGTGCCAGCAGCCAAGGGCAGAGCTCCTACGAGCAGTACTTC.

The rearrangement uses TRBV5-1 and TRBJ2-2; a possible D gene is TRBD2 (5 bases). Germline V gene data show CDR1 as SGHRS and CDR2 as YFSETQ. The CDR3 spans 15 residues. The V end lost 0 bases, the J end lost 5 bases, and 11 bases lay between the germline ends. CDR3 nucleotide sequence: TGCGCCAGCAGCTTGGGACTAACGGAGACCGGGGAGCTGTTTTTT. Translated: CASSLGLTETGELFF.

The CDR3 here is CASSLGTSGGNEQFF. The CDR3 nucleotides are TGTGCCAGCAGCTTAGGGACTAGCGGGGGGAATGAGCAGTTCTTC. The J gene is TRBJ2-1, the V gene TRBV7-6; TRBD2 aligns across 14 bases. The length of the CDR3 is 15 residues. V shed 1 base, J shed 7 bases, and the junction held 0 bases outside the gene matches. CDR1 is SGHVS, CDR2 FNYEAQ, per germline.

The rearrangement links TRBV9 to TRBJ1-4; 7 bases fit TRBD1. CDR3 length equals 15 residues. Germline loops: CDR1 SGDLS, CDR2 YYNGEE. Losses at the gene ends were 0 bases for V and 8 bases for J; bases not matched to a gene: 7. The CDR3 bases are TGTGCCAGCAGCGTAGTGAGGGGGCGGAAGGAAAAACTGTTTTTT. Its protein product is CASSVVRGRKEKLFF.

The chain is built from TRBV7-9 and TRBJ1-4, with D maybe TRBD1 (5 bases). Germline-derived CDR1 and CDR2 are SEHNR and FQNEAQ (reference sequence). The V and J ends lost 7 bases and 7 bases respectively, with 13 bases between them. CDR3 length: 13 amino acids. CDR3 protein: CASTNRIGEKLFF. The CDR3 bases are TGTGCCAGCACCAACAGGATAGGTGAAAAACTGTTTTTT.

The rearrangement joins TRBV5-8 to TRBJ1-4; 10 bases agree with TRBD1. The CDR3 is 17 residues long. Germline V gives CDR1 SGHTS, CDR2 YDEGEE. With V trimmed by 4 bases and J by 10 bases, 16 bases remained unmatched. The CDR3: CASSVPGQGPLSGKLFF. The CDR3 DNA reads TGTGCCAGCAGCGTACCGGGACAGGGGCCCCTCTCGGGAAAACTGTTTTTT.

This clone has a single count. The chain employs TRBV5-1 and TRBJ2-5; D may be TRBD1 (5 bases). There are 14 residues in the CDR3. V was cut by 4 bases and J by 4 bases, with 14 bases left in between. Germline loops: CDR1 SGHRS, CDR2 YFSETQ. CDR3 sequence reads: CASSILRVGETQYF. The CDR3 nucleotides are TGCGCCAGCAGCATTCTCAGGGTAGGAGAGACCCAGTACTTC.

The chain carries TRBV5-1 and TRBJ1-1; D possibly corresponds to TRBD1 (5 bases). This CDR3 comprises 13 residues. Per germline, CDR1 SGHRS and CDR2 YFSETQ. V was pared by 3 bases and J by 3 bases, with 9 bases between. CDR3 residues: CASSSTGYTEAFF. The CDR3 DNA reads TGCGCCAGCAGCTCTACAGGTTACACTGAAGCTTTCTTT.